The 16 T cell receptor beta chains below all came from one sample that was sequenced in a study of blood T cell repertoires in COVID-19 (dated by TCRdb to about 2020). The library was made by the immunoSEQ multiplex PCR assay. The source is immuneACCESS, and TCRdb retained only in-frame sequences with V and J called. Part of the clones is not carried over; for the studies checked, unresolved V genes explain less than half of this, and the remainder is unexplained. This sample comprises 170,000 or so clones, around 87% of them detected only once. 2.5% to 3% of the sample is held by the ten biggest clonotypes. Sequenced input: peripheral blood. The receptors come from a man in his forties with active or convalescent COVID-19.

Here the CDR3 reads CASSLGRQGKGTEAFF. The CDR3 coding sequence is TGTGCCAGCAGCTTAGGTCGACAGGGGAAGGGCACTGAAGCTTTCTTT. The chain is built from TRBV7-8 and TRBJ1-1; 8 positions match TRBD1. This CDR3 is built from 16 residues. V was clipped by 1 base and J by 4 bases; unmatched bases: 8. CDR1 SGHVS and CDR2 FQNEAQ come from the germline V gene.

The V call is TRBV27, the J call TRBJ2-2; 10 nucleotides agree with TRBD2. The germline gives CDR1 MNHEY, CDR2 SMNVEV (reference sequence). The CDR3 loop spans 15 amino acids. V dropped 4 bases and J dropped 7; count of bases not matched to a gene: 6. Here the CDR3 reads CASSSSGGAIGELFF. The DNA of the CDR3 is TGTGCCAGCAGTTCAAGCGGGGGGGCCATCGGGGAGCTGTTTTTT.

J is TRBJ2-3 and V is TRBV4-2; D may be TRBD2 (6 bases). Trimming cost V 0 bases and J 0 bases, with 10 bases left between them. Per germline, CDR1 LGHNA and CDR2 YNFKEQ. The CDR3 is 16 amino acids. CDR3 residues: CASSQDNAGSTDTQYF. The CDR3 nucleotides read TGTGCCAGCAGCCAAGATAATGCGGGGAGCACAGATACGCAGTATTTT.

The chain employs TRBV5-1 and TRBJ2-1; TRBD2 might be the D (6 bases). CDR1 and CDR2 (germline): SGHRS, YFSETQ. CDR3 length: 15 amino acids. V was cut by 3 bases and J by 0 bases, with 10 bases left in between. The CDR3 DNA sequence: TGCGCCAGCAGCTCCGGAGGGATCTCCTACAATGAGCAGTTCTTC. The encoded protein is CASSSGGISYNEQFF.

The chain uses TRBV5-4 and TRBJ2-5; D remains ambiguous. V gave up 2 bases and J gave up 5 bases, with 10 bases separating them. The CDR3 is 13 residues long. Germline V CDR1 and CDR2: SGHNT, YYREEE (reference sequence). The CDR3 spells CASSFLPRETQYF. CDR3 nucleotide sequence: TGTGCCAGCAGCTTTCTGCCCAGGGAGACCCAGTACTTC.

The chain is built from TRBV7-6 and TRBJ1-3; 8 bases fit TRBD1. The CDR3 has 16 amino acids. J gave up 0 bases and V 5 bases, and 6 bases lay outside the gene matches. Germline V lookup: CDR1 SGHVS, CDR2 FNYEAQ. The CDR3 coding sequence is TGTGCCAGCAGCCCCCGGACAGGGCACTCTGGAAACACCATATATTTT. Its protein is CASSPRTGHSGNTIYF.

This chain uses TRBV24-1 with TRBJ2-1, with D unresolved. Germline V gives CDR1 KGHDR, CDR2 SFDVKD. V dropped 5 bases and J dropped 0 bases, with 7 bases sitting between them. The CDR3 is made up of 14 amino acids. This CDR3 reads CATSASSSYNEQFF. CDR3 DNA sequence: TGTGCCACCAGTGCGTCGAGCTCCTACAATGAGCAGTTCTTC.

The V gene is TRBV6-5, the J gene TRBJ1-3; D perhaps matches TRBD1 (6 bases). The CDR3 covers 14 residues. Trimming took off 7 bases at V and 7 bases at J, with 17 bases between the two ends. Germline loops: CDR1 MNHEY, CDR2 SVGAGI. The CDR3 DNA reads as TGTGCCAGCACCATGACAGGCCCAGGGAACACCATATATTTT. It specifies CASTMTGPGNTIYF.

The CDR3 coding sequence is TGCGCCAGCAGCCAAGATCTGAGGACTGAAGCTTTCTTT. Its translation: CASSQDLRTEAFF. The chain uses TRBV4-1 and TRBJ1-1; D gene ambiguous. V lost 0 bases, J lost 5 bases, and 7 bases lay in between. CDR1 is MGHRA, CDR2 YSYEKL, per germline. This CDR3 is built from 13 residues.

CDR3 protein: CASSQRTGADSGANVLTF. The CDR3, as DNA: TGTGCCAGCAGCCAAAGGACAGGGGCGGACTCTGGGGCCAACGTCCTGACTTTC. The V gene is TRBV5-8, the J gene TRBJ2-6; TRBD1 matches at 9 bases. Trimming at V came to 4 bases and at J to 0 bases, leaving 8 bases not matched to a gene. The CDR3 length is 18 residues. In germline, CDR1 is SGHTS, CDR2 YDEGEE.

V and J are TRBV21-1 and TRBJ1-5; the D call TRBD1 from the table was never checked on the DNA. TRBV21-1 is flagged as a pseudogene. The CDR3 runs to 18 residues. In nucleotides, the CDR3 is TGTGCCAGCAGCAACTTGAGAGGGGGATTCCTGAAATTGCAGCCCCAGCATTTT. Encoded protein: CASSNLRGGFLKLQPQHF.

The chain is built from TRBV30 and TRBJ1-2; perhaps TRBD1 as D (6 bases). CDR3 size: 13 residues. CDR1 is GTSNPN, CDR2 SVGIG, per germline (reference sequence). Deletions cut 6 bases from V and 7 bases from J, with 18 bases between. The CDR3 reads CACHRDTRFGYTF. The CDR3 region has the DNA TGTGCCTGCCACCGGGACACTAGATTTGGCTACACCTTC.

The chain couples TRBV7-2 to TRBJ2-7; D remains ambiguous. V was cut by 0 bases and J by 7 bases, with 10 bases left in between. Germline CDR1 is SGHTA and CDR2 is FQGNSA. The CDR3 is 13 amino acids. The CDR3 coding sequence is TGTGCCAGCAGCTTAGCTCACCTATGGGAGCAGTACTTC. Encoded protein: CASSLAHLWEQYF. Using reference TRBV7-2 and TRBJ2-7 for the parts outside the CDR3, the full variable domain is GAGVSQSPSNKVTEKGKDVELRCDPISGHTALYWYRQSLGQGLEFLIYFQGNSAPDKSGLPSDRFSAERTGGSVSTLTIQRTQQEDSAVYLCASSLAHLWEQYFGPGTRLTVT.

The gene calls are TRBV5-1 and TRBJ1-1, with a tentative D call TRBD1 (6 bases). CDR3 length: 17 residues. V lost 4 bases to trimming and J lost 3 bases, with 22 bases between them. CDR1 SGHRS and CDR2 YFSETQ come from the germline V gene. The CDR3 bases are TGCGCCAGCAGCGCTCCAAAGGACAGACACGCGGACACTGAAGCTTTCTTT. This encodes CASSAPKDRHADTEAFF.

This clone was picked up one time. The chain combines TRBV28 with TRBJ2-5; D call uncertain. V lost 3 bases and J 2 bases, leaving 7 bases between the germline ends. The CDR3 is made up of 13 amino acids. CDR1 and CDR2 from the germline V gene are MDHEN and SYDVKM. CDR3 protein: CASSFYRQETQYF. CDR3 in DNA: TGTGCCAGCAGTTTCTACAGACAAGAGACCCAGTACTTC.

The genes are TRBV5-1 and TRBJ2-2; 8 nucleotides agree with TRBD2. Trimming cost V 0 bases and J 3 bases; bases outside gene matches: 10. The CDR3 extends over 18 amino acids. From germline, CDR1 is SGHRS and CDR2 YFSETQ. CDR3 in DNA: TGCGCCAGCAGCTTGGTTGGTGGCGGGGGGCGCGACACCGGGGAGCTGTTTTTT. Translation gives CASSLVGGGGRDTGELFF.